The T cell receptor (beta chain) under discussion was sequenced for a study of T cell clonality in common variable immunodeficiency. TCRdb's table, derived via immunoSEQ multiplex PCR, lists solely in-frame clones and lacks some. The sample is made up of tens of thousands of clones, none counted only once. Study-wide findings and caveats: Shared TCRbeta clones were fewer between CVID subjects than controls. Fewer deletions and N-nucleotide insertions were reportedly seen in common variable immunodeficiency TCR beta sequences. Patient heterogeneity in the CVID cohort limited correlations between repertoire features and clinical complications.

This clone occurred many times. Its specificity is unknown. Read data end 3 residues before the CDR3 end; the end is taken from the germline J gene. The identical CDR3 is also encoded by other nucleotide sequences in the sample. The length of the CDR3 is 13 residues. The V and J ends lost 4 bases and 2 bases, in that order; junction bases with no gene match: 2. Germline V gene lookup returns CDR1 DFQATT and CDR2 SNEGSKA (reference sequence). Input material: peripheral blood mononuclear cells. The V gene is TRBV20-1, the J gene TRBJ2-5; 9 bases match TRBD1. The TCR sequence derives from a person aged 18 to 69 in good health. CDR3 loop: CSAIDRGQETQYF. Partial CDR3 DNA: TGCAGTGCTATCGACAGGGGGCAAGAGACC.